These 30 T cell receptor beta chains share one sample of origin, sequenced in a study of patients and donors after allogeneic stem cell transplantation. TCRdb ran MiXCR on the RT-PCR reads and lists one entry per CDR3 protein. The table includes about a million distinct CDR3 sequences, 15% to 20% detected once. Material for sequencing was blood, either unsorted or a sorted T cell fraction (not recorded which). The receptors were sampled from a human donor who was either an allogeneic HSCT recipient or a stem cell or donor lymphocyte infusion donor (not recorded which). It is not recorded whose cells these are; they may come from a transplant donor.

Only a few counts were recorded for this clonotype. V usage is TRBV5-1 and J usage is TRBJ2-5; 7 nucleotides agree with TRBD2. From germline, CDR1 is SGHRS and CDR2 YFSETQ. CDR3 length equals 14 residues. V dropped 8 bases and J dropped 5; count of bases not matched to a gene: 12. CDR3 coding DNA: TGCGCCAGTTTCCCCCTAGGAGCGGGGGAGACCCAGTACTTC. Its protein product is CASFPLGAGETQYF.

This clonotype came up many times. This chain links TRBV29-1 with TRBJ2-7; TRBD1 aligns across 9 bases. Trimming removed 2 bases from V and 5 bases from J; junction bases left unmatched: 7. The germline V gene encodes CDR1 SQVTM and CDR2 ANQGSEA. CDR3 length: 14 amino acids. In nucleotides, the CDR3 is TGCAGCGTTGAATTGGGACAGGGTGTCCACGAGCAGTACTTC. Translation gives CSVELGQGVHEQYF.

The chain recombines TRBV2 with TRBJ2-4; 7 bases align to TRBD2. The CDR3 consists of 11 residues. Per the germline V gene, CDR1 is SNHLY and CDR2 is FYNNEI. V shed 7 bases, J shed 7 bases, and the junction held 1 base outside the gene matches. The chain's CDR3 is CASKGGNIQYF. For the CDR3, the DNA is TGTGCCAGCAAGGGAGGGAACATTCAGTACTTC.

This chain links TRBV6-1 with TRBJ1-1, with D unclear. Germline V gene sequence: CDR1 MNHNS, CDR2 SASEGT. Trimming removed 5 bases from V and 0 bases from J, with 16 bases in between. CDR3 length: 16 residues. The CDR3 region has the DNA TGTGCCAGCAGTACGATGGGCCCCCGATTGAACACTGAAGCTTTCTTT. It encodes CASSTMGPRLNTEAFF.

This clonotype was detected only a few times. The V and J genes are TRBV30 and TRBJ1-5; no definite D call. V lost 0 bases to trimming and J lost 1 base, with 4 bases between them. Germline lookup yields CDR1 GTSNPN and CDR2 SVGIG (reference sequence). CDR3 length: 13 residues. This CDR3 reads CAWSVLSNQPQHF. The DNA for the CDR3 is TGTGCCTGGAGTGTGTTGAGCAATCAGCCCCAGCATTTT. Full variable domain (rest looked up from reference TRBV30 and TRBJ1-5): SQTIHQWPATLVQPVGSPLSLECTVEGTSNPNLYWYRQAAGRGLQLLFYSVGIGQISSEVPQNLSASRPQDRQFILSSKKLLLSDSGFYLCAWSVLSNQPQHFGDGTRLSIL.

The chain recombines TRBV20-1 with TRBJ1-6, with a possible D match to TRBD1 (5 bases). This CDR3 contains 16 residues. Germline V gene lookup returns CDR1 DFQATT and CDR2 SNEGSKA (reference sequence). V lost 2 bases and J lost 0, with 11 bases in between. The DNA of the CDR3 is TGCAGTGCTAGAACCAGGGCCAGCTCCTATAATTCACCCCTCCACTTT. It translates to CSARTRASSYNSPLHF.

The CDR3 reads CSARDLGGCSPLHF. The CDR3 nucleotides are TGCAGTGCTAGAGATTTAGGGGGCTGTTCACCCCTCCACTTT. The genes are TRBV20-1 and TRBJ1-6, with 7 nucleotides matching TRBD1. CDR3 length: 14 amino acids. The germline gives CDR1 DFQATT, CDR2 SNEGSKA (reference sequence). The V and J ends lost 0 bases and 9 bases, in that order; junction bases with no gene match: 5.

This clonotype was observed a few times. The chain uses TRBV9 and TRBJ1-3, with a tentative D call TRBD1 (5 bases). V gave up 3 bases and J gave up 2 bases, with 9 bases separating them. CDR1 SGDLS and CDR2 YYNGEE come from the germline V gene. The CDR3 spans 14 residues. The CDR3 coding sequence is TGTGCCAGCAGCGCTTCGACAGCTGGAAACACCATATATTTT. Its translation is CASSASTAGNTIYF.

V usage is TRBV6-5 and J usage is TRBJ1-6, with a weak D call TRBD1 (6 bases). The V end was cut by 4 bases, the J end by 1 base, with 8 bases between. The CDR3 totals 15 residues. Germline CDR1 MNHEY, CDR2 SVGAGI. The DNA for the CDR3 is TGTGCCAGCAGTTCCGGGACATCCTATAATTCACCCCTCCACTTT. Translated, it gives CASSSGTSYNSPLHF.

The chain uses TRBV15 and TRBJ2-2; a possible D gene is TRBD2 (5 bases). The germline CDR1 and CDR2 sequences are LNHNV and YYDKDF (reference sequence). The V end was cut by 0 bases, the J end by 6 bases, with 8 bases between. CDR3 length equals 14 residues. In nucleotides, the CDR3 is TGTGCCACCAGCAGAGATGTGGAGGCCGGGGAGCTGTTTTTT. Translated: CATSRDVEAGELFF.

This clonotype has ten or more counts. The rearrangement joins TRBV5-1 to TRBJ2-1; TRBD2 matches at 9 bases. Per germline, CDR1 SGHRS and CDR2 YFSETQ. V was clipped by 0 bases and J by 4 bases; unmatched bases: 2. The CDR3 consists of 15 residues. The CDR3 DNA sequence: TGCGCCAGCAGCTTGGCTAGCGGGGAGTACAATGAGCAGTTCTTC. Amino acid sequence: CASSLASGEYNEQFF. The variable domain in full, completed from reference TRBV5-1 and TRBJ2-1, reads KAGVTQTPRYLIKTRGQQVTLSCSPISGHRSVSWYQQTPGQGLQFLFEYFSETQRNKGNFPGRFSGRQFSNSRSEMNVSTLELGDSALYLCASSLASGEYNEQFFGPGTRLTVL.

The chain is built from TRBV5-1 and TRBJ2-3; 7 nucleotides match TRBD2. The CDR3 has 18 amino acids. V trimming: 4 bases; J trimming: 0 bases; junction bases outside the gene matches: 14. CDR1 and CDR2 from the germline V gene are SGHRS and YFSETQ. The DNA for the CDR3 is TGCGCCAGCAGCCCAATGGGGGGGGTCACCTCTAGCACAGATACGCAGTATTTT. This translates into CASSPMGGVTSSTDTQYF.

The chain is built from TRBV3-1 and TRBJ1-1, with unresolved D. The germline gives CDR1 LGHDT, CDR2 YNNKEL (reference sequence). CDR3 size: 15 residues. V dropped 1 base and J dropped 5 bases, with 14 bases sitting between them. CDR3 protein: CASSQGQAVRTEAFF. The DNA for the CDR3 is TGTGCCAGCAGCCAAGGTCAGGCTGTGAGGACTGAAGCTTTCTTT.

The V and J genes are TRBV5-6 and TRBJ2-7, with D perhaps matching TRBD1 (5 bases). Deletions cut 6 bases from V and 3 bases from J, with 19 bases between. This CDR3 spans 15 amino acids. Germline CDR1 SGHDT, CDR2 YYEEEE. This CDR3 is CASTPGAKADYEQYF. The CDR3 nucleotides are TGTGCCAGCACCCCTGGGGCGAAAGCAGACTACGAGCAGTACTTC.

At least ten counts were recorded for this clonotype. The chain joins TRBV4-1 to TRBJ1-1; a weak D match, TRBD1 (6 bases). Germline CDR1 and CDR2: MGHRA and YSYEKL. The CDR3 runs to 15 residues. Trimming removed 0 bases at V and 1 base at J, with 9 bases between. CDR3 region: CASSQEAGANTEAFF. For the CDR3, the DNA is TGCGCCAGCAGCCAAGAAGCGGGGGCGAACACTGAAGCTTTCTTT.

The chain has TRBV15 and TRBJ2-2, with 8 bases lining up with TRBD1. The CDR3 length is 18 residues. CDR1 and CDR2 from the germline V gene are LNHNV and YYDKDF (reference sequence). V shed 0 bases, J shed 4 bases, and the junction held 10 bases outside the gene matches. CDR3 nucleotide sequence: TGTGCCACCAGCAGAGATCCCCCGACAGGGGTTAGCACCGGGGAGCTGTTTTTT. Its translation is CATSRDPPTGVSTGELFF. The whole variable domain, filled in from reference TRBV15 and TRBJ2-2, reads DAMVIQNPRYQVTQFGKPVTLSCSQTLNHNVMYWYQQKSSQAPKLLFHYYDKDFNNEADTPDNFQSRRPNTSFCFLDIRSPGLGDTAMYLCATSRDPPTGVSTGELFFGEGSRLTVL.

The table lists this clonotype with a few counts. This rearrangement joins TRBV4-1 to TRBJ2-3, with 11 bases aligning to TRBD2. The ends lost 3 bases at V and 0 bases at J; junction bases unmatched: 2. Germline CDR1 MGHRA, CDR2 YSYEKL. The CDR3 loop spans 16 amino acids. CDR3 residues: CASSQGLAASTDTQYF. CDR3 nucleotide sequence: TGCGCCAGCAGCCAGGGACTAGCGGCTAGCACAGATACGCAGTATTTT.

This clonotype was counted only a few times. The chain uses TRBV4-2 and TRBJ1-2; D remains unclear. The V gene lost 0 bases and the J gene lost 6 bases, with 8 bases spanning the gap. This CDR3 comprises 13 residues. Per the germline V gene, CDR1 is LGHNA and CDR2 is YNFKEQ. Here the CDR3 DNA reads TGTGCCAGCAGCCAAGAGAGAAGGAATGGCTACACCTTC. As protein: CASSQERRNGYTF.

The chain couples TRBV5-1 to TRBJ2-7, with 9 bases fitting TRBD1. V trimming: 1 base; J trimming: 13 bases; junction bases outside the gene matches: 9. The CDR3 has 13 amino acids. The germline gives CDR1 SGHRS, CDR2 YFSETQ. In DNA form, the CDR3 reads TGCGCCAGCAGCTTGACCGGGGGGACAGGGACTTACTTC. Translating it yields CASSLTGGTGTYF.

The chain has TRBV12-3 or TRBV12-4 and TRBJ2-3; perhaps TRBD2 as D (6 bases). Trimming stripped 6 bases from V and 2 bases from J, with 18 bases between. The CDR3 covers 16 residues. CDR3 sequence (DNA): TGTGCCAGCAGCCAAAGGGCACTAGCCAACACAGATACGCAGTATTTT. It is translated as CASSQRALANTDTQYF.

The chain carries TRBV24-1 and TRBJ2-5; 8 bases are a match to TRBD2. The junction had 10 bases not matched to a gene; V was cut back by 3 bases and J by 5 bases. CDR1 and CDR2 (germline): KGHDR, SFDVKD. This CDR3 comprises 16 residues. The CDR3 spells CATSDTGLGAWETQYF. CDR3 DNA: TGTGCCACCAGTGATACGGGACTAGGGGCATGGGAGACCCAGTACTTC.

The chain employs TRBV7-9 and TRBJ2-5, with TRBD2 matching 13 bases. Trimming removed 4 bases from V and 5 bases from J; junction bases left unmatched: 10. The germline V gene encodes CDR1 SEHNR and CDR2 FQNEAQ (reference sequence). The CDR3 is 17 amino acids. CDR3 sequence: CASSSEPWGLAGETQYF. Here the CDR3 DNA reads TGTGCCAGCAGCTCAGAACCCTGGGGACTAGCGGGGGAGACCCAGTACTTC.

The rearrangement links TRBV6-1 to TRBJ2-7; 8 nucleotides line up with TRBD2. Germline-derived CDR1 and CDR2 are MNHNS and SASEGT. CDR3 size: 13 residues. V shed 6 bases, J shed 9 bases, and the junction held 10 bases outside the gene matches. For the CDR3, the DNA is TGTGCCAGCAGGGAGACTAGGGGACTAGGGCAGTACTTC. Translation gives CASRETRGLGQYF.

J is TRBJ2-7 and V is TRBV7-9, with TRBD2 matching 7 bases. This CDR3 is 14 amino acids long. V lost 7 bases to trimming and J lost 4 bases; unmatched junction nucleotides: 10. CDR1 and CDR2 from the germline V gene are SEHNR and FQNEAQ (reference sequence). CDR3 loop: CASTPAGITYEQYF. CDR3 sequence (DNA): TGTGCCAGCACCCCAGCGGGAATTACATACGAGCAGTACTTC.

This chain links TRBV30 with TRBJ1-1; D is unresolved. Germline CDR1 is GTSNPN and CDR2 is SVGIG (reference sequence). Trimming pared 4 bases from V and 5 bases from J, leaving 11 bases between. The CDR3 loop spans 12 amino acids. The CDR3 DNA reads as TGTGCCTGGAACGTCGGGAGGACTGAAGCTTTCTTT. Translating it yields CAWNVGRTEAFF.

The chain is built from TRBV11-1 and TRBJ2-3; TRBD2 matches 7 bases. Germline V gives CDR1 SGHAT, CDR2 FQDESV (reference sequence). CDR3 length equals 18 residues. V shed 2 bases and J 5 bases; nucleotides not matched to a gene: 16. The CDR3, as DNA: TGTGCCAGCAGCTTAACGCCCGTAGGCGGGGGACCAAGAGATACGCAGTATTTT. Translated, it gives CASSLTPVGGGPRDTQYF.

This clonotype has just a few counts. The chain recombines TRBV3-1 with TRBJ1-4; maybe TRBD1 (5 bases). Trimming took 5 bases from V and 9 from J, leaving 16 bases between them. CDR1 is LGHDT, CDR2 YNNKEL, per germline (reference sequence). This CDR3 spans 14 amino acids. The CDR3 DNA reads TGTGCCAGCAGCAGGGACCGGGATTGGAAAAAACTGTTTTTT. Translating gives CASSRDRDWKKLFF.

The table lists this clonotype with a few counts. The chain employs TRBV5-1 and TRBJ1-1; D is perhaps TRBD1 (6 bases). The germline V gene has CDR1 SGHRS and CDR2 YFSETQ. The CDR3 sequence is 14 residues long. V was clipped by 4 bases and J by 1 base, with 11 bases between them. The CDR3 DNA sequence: TGCGCCAGCAGCATAACAGGGAAGAACACTGAAGCTTTCTTT. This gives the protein CASSITGKNTEAFF.

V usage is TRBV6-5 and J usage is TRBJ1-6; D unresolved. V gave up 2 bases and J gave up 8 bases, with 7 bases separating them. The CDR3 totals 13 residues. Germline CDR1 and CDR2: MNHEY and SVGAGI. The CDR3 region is CASSYNGDSPLHF. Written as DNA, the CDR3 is TGTGCCAGCAGTTACAACGGGGATTCACCCCTCCACTTT.

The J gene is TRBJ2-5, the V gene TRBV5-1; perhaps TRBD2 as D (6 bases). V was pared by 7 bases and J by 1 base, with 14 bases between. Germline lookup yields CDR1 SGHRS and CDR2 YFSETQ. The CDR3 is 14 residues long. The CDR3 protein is CASSPGGIQETQYF. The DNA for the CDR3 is TGCGCCAGCTCCCCAGGCGGGATCCAAGAGACCCAGTACTTC.